The next 23 T cell receptor beta chains were all read from a single sample in a study of OX40 agonist ivuxolimab in advanced cancers. The table came from immunoSEQ multiplex PCR; TCRdb's copy has only in-frame clones and leaves some out. The repertoire holds approximately 90,000 clones, with 87% as singletons. Sample: CD4+ or CD8+ T cells sorted from blood, taken in a trial of the OX40 agonist ivuxolimab. These receptors were taken from an adult with an advanced solid tumor such as melanoma, head and neck, liver or kidney cancer.

J is TRBJ2-3 and V is TRBV7-2; 7 bases fit TRBD1. Germline assignment: CDR1 SGHTA and CDR2 FQGNSA. The V gene end was trimmed by 5 bases and the J gene end by 2 bases; junction bases not matched to a gene: 4. The CDR3 contains 14 residues. Here the CDR3 reads CASSGDSATDTQYF. Here the CDR3 DNA reads TGTGCCAGCAGCGGGGACAGCGCCACAGATACGCAGTATTTT.

This chain connects TRBV25-1 to TRBJ2-7; possible D gene TRBD1, 6 bases. This CDR3 spans 13 amino acids. With 3 bases removed from V and 3 bases from J, the gap between germline ends came to 9 bases. Germline loops: CDR1 MGHDK, CDR2 SYGVNS. Here the CDR3 reads CASSDRDNYEQYF. In DNA form, the CDR3 reads TGTGCCAGCAGTGACCGGGACAACTACGAGCAGTACTTC.

The rearrangement joins TRBV19 to TRBJ1-5; D is ambiguous. Between the trimmed V and J ends, which lost 2 bases and 0 bases, there was a span of 14 bases. Germline loops: CDR1 LNHDA, CDR2 SQIVND (reference sequence). This CDR3 has 17 residues. CDR3: CASSIQAGTHSNQPQHF. The CDR3 DNA follows: TGTGCCAGTAGTATACAGGCCGGTACCCATAGCAATCAGCCCCAGCATTTT. Combining the CDR3 with reference TRBV19 and TRBJ1-5 gives the whole variable domain DGGITQSPKYLFRKEGQNVTLSCEQNLNHDAMYWYRQDPGQGLRLIYYSQIVNDFQKGDIAEGYSVSREKKESFPLTVTSAQKNPTAFYLCASSIQAGTHSNQPQHFGDGTRLSIL.

The chain couples TRBV7-2 to TRBJ1-4; no definite D call. This CDR3 region has 15 residues. The V end was cut by 5 bases, the J end by 0 bases, with 10 bases between. Germline V gene sequence: CDR1 SGHTA, CDR2 FQGNSA. CDR3 amino acids: CASSPPAATNEKLFF. The CDR3 coding sequence is TGTGCCAGCAGCCCGCCGGCGGCAACTAATGAAAAACTGTTTTTT. The full variable domain, with the rest looked up from reference TRBV7-2 and TRBJ1-4, is GAGVSQSPSNKVTEKGKDVELRCDPISGHTALYWYRQSLGQGLEFLIYFQGNSAPDKSGLPSDRFSAERTGGSVSTLTIQRTQQEDSAVYLCASSPPAATNEKLFFGSGTQLSVL.

The chain uses TRBV4-3 and TRBJ1-1; D not certain. This CDR3 contains 13 residues. Germline V gene lookup returns CDR1 LGHNA and CDR2 YSLEER. Trimming pared 0 bases from V and 4 bases from J, leaving 6 bases between. The CDR3 sequence: CASSQDRSTEAFF. The CDR3 nucleotides read TGCGCCAGCAGCCAAGATCGCAGCACTGAAGCTTTCTTT.

V usage is TRBV7-9 and J usage is TRBJ2-5; D tentatively fits TRBD1 or TRBD2 (6 bases each). The CDR3 sequence is 16 residues long. The V and J ends lost 1 base and 6 bases respectively, with 18 bases between them. The germline CDR1 and CDR2 sequences are SEHNR and FQNEAQ (reference sequence). In nucleotides, the CDR3 is TGTGCCAGCAGCTTAGAAGGGGGGTCCAGGAAAAAGACCCAGTACTTC. Translating it yields CASSLEGGSRKKTQYF. Using reference TRBV7-9 and TRBJ2-5 for the parts outside the CDR3, the full variable domain is DTGVSQNPRHKITKRGQNVTFRCDPISEHNRLYWYRQTLGQGPEFLTYFQNEAQLEKSRLLSDRFSAERPKGSFSTLEIQRTEQGDSAMYLCASSLEGGSRKKTQYFGPGTRLLVL.

J is TRBJ2-5 and V is TRBV2; 9 nucleotides align to TRBD2. CDR3 size: 14 residues. V lost 1 base to trimming and J lost 5 bases; unmatched junction nucleotides: 2. The V gene's germline CDR1 is SNHLY and CDR2 FYNNEI. CDR3 region: CASSEEAGGETQYF. The DNA of the CDR3 is TGTGCCAGCAGTGAAGAGGCGGGAGGGGAGACCCAGTACTTC.

This chain joins TRBV30 and TRBJ2-1, with no clear D. Germline CDR1 and CDR2: GTSNPN and SVGIG (reference sequence). The CDR3 sequence is 11 residues long. V gave up 2 bases and J gave up 7 bases, with 6 bases separating them. CDR3 region: CAWSIGNEQFF. In DNA, the CDR3 is TGTGCCTGGAGTATCGGAAATGAGCAGTTCTTC.

The V and J genes are TRBV7-3 and TRBJ2-1; the D gene is possibly TRBD1 (5 bases). The germline CDR1 and CDR2 sequences are SGHTA and FQGTGA. This CDR3 comprises 13 residues. V shed 6 bases and J shed 5 bases, with 11 bases lying between them. As DNA, the CDR3 is TGTGCCAGCAGTCAAGACAGAAACAATGAGCAGTTCTTC. This gives the protein CASSQDRNNEQFF.

This clone was seen only once. The V call is TRBV5-4, the J call TRBJ2-2; TRBD1 agrees at 7 bases. CDR1 and CDR2 from the germline V gene are SGHNT and YYREEE (reference sequence). J was trimmed by 2 bases and V by 4 bases; bases with no gene match: 14. This CDR3 is 18 amino acids long. The CDR3 sequence: CASSPPGQAMANTGELFF. CDR3 nucleotides: TGTGCCAGCAGCCCCCCCGGACAGGCGATGGCAAACACCGGGGAGCTGTTTTTT. The whole variable domain, remainder taken from reference TRBV5-4 and TRBJ2-2, is ETGVTQSPTHLIKTRGQQVTLRCSSQSGHNTVSWYQQALGQGPQFIFQYYREEENGRGNFPPRFSGLQFPNYSSELNVNALELDDSALYLCASSPPGQAMANTGELFFGEGSRLTVL.

This clone was detected only a few times. This chain links TRBV5-1 with TRBJ1-2; D unclear. The CDR3 totals 13 residues. With 0 bases removed from V and 0 bases from J, the gap between germline ends came to 3 bases. CDR1 is SGHRS, CDR2 YFSETQ, per germline. CDR3 amino acids: CASSLEANYGYTF. As DNA, the CDR3 is TGCGCCAGCAGCTTGGAGGCTAACTATGGCTACACCTTC.

The chain is built from TRBV6-5 and TRBJ2-7, with D maybe TRBD1 (7 bases). Germline-derived CDR1 and CDR2 are MNHEY and SVGAGI. The CDR3 runs 14 residues. V was clipped by 5 bases and J by 6 bases, with 17 bases between them. CDR3 protein: CASSRERGLGEQYF. CDR3 nucleotide sequence: TGTGCCAGCAGTCGGGAGAGGGGGCTCGGCGAGCAGTACTTC.

This clone was seen once. The genes are TRBV6-6 and TRBJ2-7; tentatively, D is TRBD2 (6 bases). CDR3 length: 13 amino acids. Germline CDR1 MNHNY, CDR2 SVGAGI (reference sequence). Trimming cost V 8 bases and J 2 bases, with 13 bases left between them. Here the CDR3 DNA reads TGTGCCAGCGGAGGGGATCCCACCTACGAGCAGTACTTC. It translates to CASGGDPTYEQYF.

The gene calls are TRBV19 and TRBJ2-7; D gene ambiguous. The germline CDR1 and CDR2 sequences are LNHDA and SQIVND (reference sequence). The V end lost 4 bases, the J end lost 2 bases, and 12 bases lay between the germline ends. The CDR3 extends over 14 amino acids. The DNA of the CDR3 is TGTGCCAGTAGTACCCGGTTCGGAGCCTACGAGCAGTACTTC. This encodes CASSTRFGAYEQYF.

The rearrangement uses TRBV30 and TRBJ2-6, with D hard to call. V shed 7 bases and J shed 0 bases, with 4 bases lying between them. This CDR3 has 12 residues. The germline gives CDR1 GTSNPN, CDR2 SVGIG (reference sequence). As DNA, the CDR3 is TGTGCCTCCTCCTCTGGGGCCAACGTCCTGACTTTC. Amino acid sequence: CASSSGANVLTF.

The chain combines TRBV18 with TRBJ2-7; possibly TRBD1 for D (6 bases). V was clipped by 6 bases and J by 6 bases, with 27 bases between them. The CDR3 spans 17 residues. Per germline, CDR1 KGHSH and CDR2 LQKENI. The CDR3 spells CASSKSHLGTKVLEQYF. DNA for the CDR3: TGTGCCAGCTCGAAATCGCACCTAGGGACAAAAGTACTCGAGCAGTACTTC.

This chain links TRBV5-4 with TRBJ1-2; no firm D call. Trimming removed 3 bases at V and 3 bases at J, with 9 bases between. CDR1 SGHNT and CDR2 YYREEE come from the germline V gene (reference sequence). The CDR3 covers 13 residues. The chain's CDR3 is CASSSGKDYGYTF. CDR3 DNA: TGTGCCAGCAGCTCCGGGAAGGACTATGGCTACACCTTC.

This rearrangement joins TRBV15 to TRBJ2-7; 7 bases line up with TRBD1. The ends lost 3 bases at V and 1 base at J; junction bases unmatched: 9. The CDR3 totals 16 residues. From germline, CDR1 is LNHNV and CDR2 YYDKDF (reference sequence). CDR3 sequence reads: CATSRGGQGVSYEQYF. The CDR3 nucleotides are TGTGCCACCAGCAGGGGTGGGCAGGGGGTTTCCTACGAGCAGTACTTC.

The chain couples TRBV5-1 to TRBJ2-5; no clear D gene. Germline V CDR1 and CDR2: SGHRS, YFSETQ. CDR3 length equals 12 residues. With 0 bases removed from V and 5 bases from J, the gap between germline ends came to 5 bases. The CDR3 region has the DNA TGCGCCAGCAGCTTGGACTGGGAGACCCAGTACTTC. The encoded protein is CASSLDWETQYF. Combining the CDR3 with reference TRBV5-1 and TRBJ2-5 gives the whole variable domain KAGVTQTPRYLIKTRGQQVTLSCSPISGHRSVSWYQQTPGQGLQFLFEYFSETQRNKGNFPGRFSGRQFSNSRSEMNVSTLELGDSALYLCASSLDWETQYFGPGTRLLVL.

The chain links TRBV9 to TRBJ2-2; 9 positions agree with TRBD1. The J segment lost 0 bases and the V segment lost 4 bases, leaving 4 bases of the junction unmatched. The CDR3 consists of 16 residues. CDR1 SGDLS and CDR2 YYNGEE come from the germline V gene. The CDR3 reads CASSLTGGANTGELFF. For the CDR3, the DNA is TGTGCCAGCAGCCTGACAGGGGGGGCGAACACCGGGGAGCTGTTTTTT.

The chain uses TRBV5-1 and TRBJ2-1, with 8 bases fitting TRBD2. J lost 9 bases, V lost 3 bases, and 11 bases had no gene match. Germline loops: CDR1 SGHRS, CDR2 YFSETQ. The length of the CDR3 is 15 residues. Here the CDR3 DNA reads TGCGCCAGCAGCTCCATGGCGGGAGGAGGGAGTGAGCAGTTCTTC. It codes for CASSSMAGGGSEQFF.

The gene calls are TRBV5-1 and TRBJ2-5; 9 bases are a match to TRBD1. The J call is doubtful: the DNA matches TRBJ2-7 better. This CDR3 is built from 16 residues. Germline CDR1 is SGHRS and CDR2 is YFSETQ. CDR3 in DNA: TGCGCCAGCAGCGTAGTGGGACAGGGAGGGACCTACGAGCAGTACTTC. Translating it yields CASSVVGQGGTYEQYF.

The chain has TRBV20-1 and TRBJ2-5; TRBD2 might be the D (6 bases). With 3 bases removed from V and 6 bases from J, the gap between germline ends came to 8 bases. From germline, CDR1 is DFQATT and CDR2 SNEGSKA (reference sequence). CDR3 length: 11 residues. The CDR3 loop reads CSASGRKTQYF. The CDR3 DNA reads TGCAGTGCTAGCGGGAGAAAGACCCAGTACTTC.